The present TCR beta chain was sequenced within a study of blood T cell repertoires in COVID-19. At the level of the study: Acute and convalescent COVID-19 samples came from the United States, Italy and Spain. PBMCs, B-cell-depleted T cells, or T cells provided the cDNA or gDNA that made up the material.

This CDR3 has 14 residues. V was clipped by 4 bases and J by 5 bases; unmatched bases: 8. The germline CDR1 and CDR2 sequences are SGHNT and YYREEE (reference sequence). Original processing notes: Reference gene primer amplification yielded estimated nucleated cell counts. The method was immunoSEQ multiplex PCR; TCRdb's version includes in-frame clones alone and lacks a portion of them. The D gene and trimming were derived from the DNA, and the V and J assignments and clone size from that table. The repertoire holds 150,000 to 200,000 clones, with around nine tenths as singletons. The sequence came from a middle-aged man with acute or convalescent COVID-19. The chain is built from TRBV5-4 and TRBJ1-1, with TRBD1 identical over 7 bases. The sequenced material came from peripheral blood. CDR3 DNA: TGTGCCAGCAGCGTCCGACAGGGTCGGACTGAAGCTTTCTTT. The encoded protein is CASSVRQGRTEAFF.